What follows are 12 T cell receptor beta chains derived from one specimen sequenced in a study of cytomegalovirus exposure and HLA in healthy donors. In the PCR, 60 Vbeta and 13 Jbeta primers were used. Clones were read by immunoSEQ multiplex PCR, and TCRdb kept only the in-frame ones, dropping some. The data contain roughly 130,000 clones, just over 75% of them singletons. Specimen: PBMCs. These receptors all stem from a woman aged 45-65 years in good health and CMV-seronegative.

The J gene is TRBJ2-5, the V gene TRBV7-8; D is unresolved. This CDR3 comprises 14 residues. Trimming left V 5 bases short and J 1 base short, with 11 bases between. Germline V gene lookup returns CDR1 SGHVS and CDR2 FQNEAQ. CDR3 sequence: CASSPSTVQETQYF. The CDR3 DNA is TGTGCCAGCAGCCCCTCCACGGTCCAAGAGACCCAGTACTTC.

This chain links TRBV2 with TRBJ2-2, with D maybe TRBD2 (6 bases). Looked up from germline, CDR1 is SNHLY and CDR2 is FYNNEI. The CDR3 extends over 19 amino acids. Deletions cut 4 bases from V and 4 bases from J, with 25 bases between. CDR3 in amino acids: CASSAAGGTAGWSTGELFF. The CDR3 region has the DNA TGTGCCAGCAGTGCGGCGGGCGGGACGGCAGGATGGAGCACCGGGGAGCTGTTTTTT.

CDR3: CASSTYEQYF. CDR3 bases: TGTGCCAGTTCTACGTACGAGCAGTACTTC. The chain uses TRBV28 and TRBJ2-7; D is unresolved. V lost 9 bases to trimming and J lost 4 bases, with 7 bases between them. Germline CDR1 reads MDHEN; CDR2 reads SYDVKM. CDR3 length equals 10 residues.

The V gene is TRBV18, the J gene TRBJ1-1; D remains ambiguous. Trimming removed 3 bases at V and 0 bases at J, with 11 bases between. Per the germline V gene, CDR1 is KGHSH and CDR2 is LQKENI. The CDR3 spans 15 residues. The CDR3 here is CASSPIQALNTEAFF. The CDR3 nucleotides read TGTGCCAGCTCACCTATCCAGGCATTGAACACTGAAGCTTTCTTT.

The chain employs TRBV6-5 and TRBJ1-1; TRBD1 matches 8 bases. The CDR3 covers 15 residues. With 5 bases clipped from V and 1 base from J, the junction kept 6 bases outside the gene matches. Per the germline V gene, CDR1 is MNHEY and CDR2 is SVGAGI. As DNA, the CDR3 is TGTGCCAGCAGTCAGCGACAGGGGACGAACACTGAAGCTTTCTTT. This translates into CASSQRQGTNTEAFF.

This clone was picked up a small number of times. One junction end does not reproduce the germline sequence, and a read error may be involved. The chain employs TRBV30 and TRBJ1-2; D unclear. The length of the CDR3 is 16 residues. Germline V gives CDR1 GTSNPN, CDR2 SVGIG (reference sequence). The CDR3 spells CAWSVLTQKTWPPGFF. CDR3 nucleotides: TGTGCCTGGAGTGTACTGACCCAAAAAACTTGGCCTCCAGGCTTCTTC.

In its sample, this clone was seen a few times. This chain connects TRBV5-6 to TRBJ2-7; 9 bases fit TRBD1. The CDR3 loop spans 17 amino acids. J was trimmed by 0 bases and V by 2 bases; bases with no gene match: 9. From germline, CDR1 is SGHDT and CDR2 YYEEEE. DNA for the CDR3: TGTGCCAGCAGCTTACAGGGACAGGGTGTCCTCTCCTACGAGCAGTACTTC. This codes for CASSLQGQGVLSYEQYF.

The V and J genes are TRBV30 and TRBJ1-2; D might be TRBD1 (6 bases). This CDR3 region has 15 residues. From germline, CDR1 is GTSNPN and CDR2 SVGIG (reference sequence). Trimming stripped 3 bases from V and 3 bases from J, with 17 bases between. The CDR3 spells CAWRSRGRLDYGYTF. For the CDR3, the DNA is TGTGCCTGGAGATCCAGGGGTCGGCTTGACTATGGCTACACCTTC.

Written as DNA, the CDR3 is TGCGCCAGCAGCCCTCTGCACAGGGAGAACACTGAAGCTTTCTTT. Its translation: CASSPLHRENTEAFF. The chain combines TRBV4-1 with TRBJ1-1; TRBD1 might be the D (6 bases). Between the trimmed V and J ends, which lost 4 bases and 1 base, there was a span of 13 bases. The CDR3 spans 15 residues. Germline values: CDR1 MGHRA, CDR2 YSYEKL.

Only one count was recorded for this clone. V and J are TRBV18 and TRBJ1-1; 9 bases line up with TRBD1. CDR1 is KGHSH and CDR2 is LQKENI in the germline V gene. This CDR3 contains 15 residues. V shed 2 bases and J 2 bases; nucleotides not matched to a gene: 3. The CDR3 loop is CASSPRDRANTEAFF. In nucleotides, the CDR3 is TGTGCCAGCTCACCAAGGGACAGGGCTAACACTGAAGCTTTCTTT.

This chain uses TRBV7-2 with TRBJ2-2; TRBD1 is a possible D gene (5 bases). This CDR3 has 16 residues. Germline CDR1 reads SGHTA; CDR2 reads FQGNSA. V lost 4 bases and J lost 7, with 19 bases in between. CDR3 amino acids: CASSSDFVLGHGELFF. CDR3 coding DNA: TGTGCCAGCAGCTCCGACTTCGTCTTAGGACACGGGGAGCTGTTTTTT.

V usage is TRBV7-9 and J usage is TRBJ1-2, with D possibly being TRBD1 (6 bases). Per the germline V gene, CDR1 is SEHNR and CDR2 is FQNEAQ (reference sequence). With 5 bases removed from V and 2 bases from J, the gap between germline ends came to 9 bases. The CDR3 covers 13 residues. CDR3: CASSPGHNYGYTF. Written as DNA, the CDR3 is TGTGCCAGCAGCCCGGGACACAACTATGGCTACACCTTC.